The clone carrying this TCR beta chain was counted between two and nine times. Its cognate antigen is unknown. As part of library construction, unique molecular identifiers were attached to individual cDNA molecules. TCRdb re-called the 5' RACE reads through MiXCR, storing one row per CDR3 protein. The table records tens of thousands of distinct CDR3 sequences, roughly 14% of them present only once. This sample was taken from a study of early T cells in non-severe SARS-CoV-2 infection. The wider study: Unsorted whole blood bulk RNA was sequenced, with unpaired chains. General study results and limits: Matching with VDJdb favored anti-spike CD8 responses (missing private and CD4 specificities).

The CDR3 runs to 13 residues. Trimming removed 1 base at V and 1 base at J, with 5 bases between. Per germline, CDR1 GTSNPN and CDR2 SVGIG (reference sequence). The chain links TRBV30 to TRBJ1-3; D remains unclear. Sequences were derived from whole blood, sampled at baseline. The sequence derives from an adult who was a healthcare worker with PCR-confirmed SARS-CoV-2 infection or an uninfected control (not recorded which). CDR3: CAWSEHSGNTIYF. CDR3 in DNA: TGTGCCTGGAGTGAACATTCTGGAAACACCATATATTTT.